This T cell receptor (beta chain) was sequenced during a study of T cell responses to AZD1222 COVID-19 vaccine (dated by TCRdb to the early 2020s). Regarding the study in general: Because spike-specific TCR depth and breadth did not differ between the two schedules, AZD1222 recipients who got a second dose at roughly 4 weeks were pooled with those who got a second dose at roughly 12 weeks. A total of about 240 trial participants underwent TCR sequencing, of whom roughly 210 received two doses of AZD1222 and about 26 received two doses of the MenACWY control vaccine. Trial participants were enrolled by age into subgroups of 18-55, 56-69 and 70-plus years, and roughly 150, 30 and 60 TCR-sequenced participants, respectively, were included in these subgroups.

Study-wide conclusions, independent of this receptor: A significant rise in spike-specific TCR breadth and depth was observed after two AZD1222 doses relative to day 0 and relative to MenACWY recipients. The vaccine-associated CD4 TCRs covered the entire spike protein, and the dominant responses fell in regions 160-218 and 743-854. Only a handful of AZD1222 recipients were SARS-CoV-2 seropositive at baseline, limiting conclusions about previously exposed vaccinees. In the small 56-69-year group, the increase in depth fell short of significance, most likely because of low power. Because no day 14 peak-response samples were available, repertoires were characterized only after the peak T cell response. Epitopes outside the regions mutated in the B.1.351 and B.1.1.7 variants were reportedly recognized by nearly half of the unique spike-specific TCRs. Most participants were white British and females outnumbered males, and the authors suggested that clonal diversity may have been underestimated.

The intended sense of this specimen's time point label: baseline before first vaccination. Vaccinee samples were obtained from the UK trials COV001 and COV002, which included a single-blind randomized controlled phase 2/3 trial of AZD1222 (ChAdOx1 nCoV-19) in healthy adults. For TCRbeta chain sequencing, PBMC samples from trial participants were taken at day 0 and at day 28 after the second dose. The CDR3 regions of human TCRbeta chains were analyzed by immunosequencing. The original methods were these. TCRs in the repertoires were matched against a reference library of SARS-CoV-2-specific TCRs that had been generated with the MIRA antigen-specificity platform. Breadth was defined as the fraction of unique TCRs that were SARS-CoV-2-associated, and depth was defined as the fraction of total T cells that were SARS-CoV-2-associated. Each spike-specific TCR was assigned to its reactive spike region and to a CD4 or CD8 class using the MIRA data. Log10-transformed breadth and depth values were compared by one-way ANOVA with Sidak's multiple comparisons tests. Held by TCRdb, this immuneACCESS table contains in-frame sequences only and omits some clones. Under half of the omission traces to an unresolved V gene where checked; the cause of the rest is unknown. The V and J calls and the clone size are those of that table, but D and trimming were determined from the DNA. This sample comprises approximately 190,000 clones, approximately 90% of them detected only once. Of the sample, 0.99% falls within the top ten clones.

In the germline V gene, CDR1 corresponds to MGHDK and CDR2 to SYGVNS. From the cysteine through the phenylalanine, the CDR3 covers 17 amino acids. The sequence is cut down to CDR3 DNA, 51 bases in frame from base 1. Trimming leaves V shorter by 3 bases and J shorter by 0 bases, with the junction holding 4 bases beyond the gene matches. About this clone: Its recognized antigen is unknown. Per-base qualities were not stored, and no clone one base away is much larger.

The chain couples TRBV25-1 to TRBJ2-1; TRBD2 lines up with 11 middle nucleotides. The sequences come from peripheral blood, collected on day 0 of AZD1222 vaccination. This TCR came from an adult in good health. The CDR3 here reads CASSDPTSGSSYNEQFF. Read as DNA, the sequence is TGTGCCAGCAGTGATCCCACTAGCGGGAGCTCCTACAATGAGCAGTTCTTC.